This paragraph covers one TCR beta chain sequence. TCRdb's table, derived via immunoSEQ multiplex PCR, lists solely in-frame clones and lacks some. The sample shows 30,000 to 35,000 clones, under 95% of them seen only once. The record originates from a study of PD-1 and CTLA-4 blockade in melanoma. The CDR3 totals 13 residues. From germline, CDR1 is SGHRS and CDR2 YFSETQ. V was trimmed by 6 bases and J by 1 base, leaving 11 bases between them. V and J are TRBV5-1 and TRBJ2-7; D is uncertain. The sequence derives from a human donor with melanoma. The sample in question was CD8+ T cells from peripheral blood, obtained from a patient given anti-PD-1 treatment. The CDR3 sequence is CASMKAGSYEQYF. The CDR3 DNA is TGCGCCAGCATGAAGGCCGGATCCTACGAGCAGTACTTC.